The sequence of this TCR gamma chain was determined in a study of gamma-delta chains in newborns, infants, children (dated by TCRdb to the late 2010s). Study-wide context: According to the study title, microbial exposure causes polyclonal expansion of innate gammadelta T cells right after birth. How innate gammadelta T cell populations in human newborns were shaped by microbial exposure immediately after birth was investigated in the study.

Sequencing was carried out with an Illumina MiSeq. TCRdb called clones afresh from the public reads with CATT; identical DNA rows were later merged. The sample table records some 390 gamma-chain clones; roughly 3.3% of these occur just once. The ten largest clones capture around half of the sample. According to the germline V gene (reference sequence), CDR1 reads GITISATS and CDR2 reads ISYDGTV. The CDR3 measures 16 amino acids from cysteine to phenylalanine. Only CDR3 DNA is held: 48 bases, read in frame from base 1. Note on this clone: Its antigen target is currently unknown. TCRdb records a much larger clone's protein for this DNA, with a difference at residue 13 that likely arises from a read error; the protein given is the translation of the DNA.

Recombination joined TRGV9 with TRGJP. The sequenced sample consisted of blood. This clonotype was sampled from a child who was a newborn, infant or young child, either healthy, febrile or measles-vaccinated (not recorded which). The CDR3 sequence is CALWFLQELGKKVKVF. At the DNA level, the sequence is TGTGCCTTGTGGTTCCTGCAAGAGTTGGGCAAAAAAGTCAAGGTATTT.